This TCR beta chain was identified in a study of regulatory T cells in long-lasting Graves disease. Study information: By definition, persistent Graves' disease involved antithyroid drugs for over 5 years alongside positive TSH receptor antibodies.

This clonotype came up a few times. The antigen remains unidentified. Building of the TCR beta libraries involved iRepertoire HTBI primers and Arm-PCR of CDR3 regions. TCRdb itself ran the multiplex PCR reads through MiXCR, one entry per CDR3 protein. Of roughly 700,000 distinct CDR3 sequences listed, around 30% were seen once; the top ten hold 35% to 55%. The sample's time point: persistent/refractory GD, antithyroid drugs over 5 years with positive TRAb. RNA isolated from PBMCs was used to make the TCR library. Whole-study findings and limits: There were preferences for TRBV28, TRBJ1-2 and TRBJ2-5 in persistent disease. Among the persistent patients, 2,741 public clonotypes were shared, more than the 950 to 1,000 shared among new patients.

CDR3 size: 13 residues. V lost 6 bases, J lost 0 bases, and 11 bases lay in between. Germline V CDR1 and CDR2: DFQATT, SNEGSKA (reference sequence). This receptor was taken from a female donor with Graves disease. Sequences were derived from peripheral blood mononuclear cells (PBMCs), sampled when the disease was refractory, from a patient treated with antithyroid drugs. This chain links TRBV20-1 with TRBJ1-2; D unresolved. The CDR3 coding sequence is TGCAGTGCCCGTCCCTCAGCTAACTATGGCTACACCTTC. It encodes CSARPSANYGYTF.